The clone carrying this T cell receptor (beta chain) was detected a few times. Its antigen is unknown. Researchers took RNA transcripts and amplified the TCR beta CDR3 regions from them. A set of HTBI primers served as the primers for a first-round RT-PCR of the TCR CDR3. TCRdb recomputed calls from the multiplex PCR reads with MiXCR, one row per CDR3 protein. The sample includes a few hundred thousand distinct CDR3 sequences, about 25% of them seen just once. The source of the sample is a study of T cells in Graves' hyperthyroidism and ophthalmopathy. Study-level findings and limits: Appearing also in blood were most of the thyroid clonotypes expanded above 0.001. Median prediction lead before ophthalmopathy onset was 6.5 months with the model.

Germline CDR1 SGHAT, CDR2 FQDESV (reference sequence). This CDR3 comprises 15 residues. J gave up 3 bases and V 2 bases, and 3 bases lay outside the gene matches. Diagnosing involved the use of clinical symptoms, serum thyroxine and TRAb, thyroid ultrasound and orbital computed tomography. Fresh peripheral blood, approximately 10 ml, was the source of the PBMCs. The receptor's source is a man over 45 with Graves' hyperthyroidism. This chain connects TRBV11-1 to TRBJ2-5, with 10 nucleotides matching TRBD2. Sequencing was done on a sample of blood. The CDR3 nucleotides are TGTGCCAGCAGCTTAAGGCTAGCGGGAGAAGAGACCCAGTACTTC. It codes for CASSLRLAGEETQYF.